These 32 T cell receptor beta chains came from one sample sequenced in a study of shared clonotypes between healthy human individuals. Method: immunoSEQ multiplex PCR; TCRdb's copy keeps in-frame clones and lacks some. The sample shows a few million clones, approximately 96% of them seen only once. The material sequenced was naive CD4+ T cells sorted from blood. Documented subset: CD45RA+ positively selected. Source of these receptors: a man aged 18 to 35 in good health.

The chain uses TRBV18 and TRBJ2-7, with 8 bases fitting TRBD1. This CDR3 comprises 15 residues. Per the germline V gene, CDR1 is KGHSH and CDR2 is LQKENI. Trimming took 0 bases from V and 4 from J; bases not matched to a gene: 5. This chain's CDR3 is CASSPPITGGYEQYF. CDR3 nucleotides: TGTGCCAGCTCACCACCTATTACAGGGGGGTACGAGCAGTACTTC.

The sample holds one count of this clone. V usage is TRBV6-5 and J usage is TRBJ1-2; no reliable D call. CDR1 is MNHEY, CDR2 SVGAGI, per germline. The CDR3 has 12 amino acids. With 4 bases removed from V and 6 bases from J, the gap between germline ends came to 9 bases. CDR3 residues: CASSSGPHGYTF. As DNA, the CDR3 is TGTGCCAGCAGTTCCGGACCCCATGGCTACACCTTC.

This chain connects TRBV9 to TRBJ2-7; 8 positions match TRBD2. The germline gives CDR1 SGDLS, CDR2 YYNGEE. The CDR3 has 15 amino acids. Trimming at V came to 3 bases and at J to 5 bases, leaving 10 bases not matched to a gene. This chain's CDR3 is CASSAGGTPNNEQYF. Here the CDR3 DNA reads TGTGCCAGCAGCGCGGGGGGGACTCCCAACAACGAGCAGTACTTC.

This clone occurred once. The V gene is TRBV7-2, the J gene TRBJ2-2; D is unresolved. Per germline, CDR1 SGHTA and CDR2 FQGNSA. CDR3 length: 14 amino acids. V was cut by 6 bases and J by 6 bases, with 14 bases left in between. The CDR3 loop is CASSSRLASGELFF. The CDR3 DNA follows: TGTGCCAGCAGTTCTCGGCTGGCGTCCGGGGAGCTGTTTTTT.

This chain links TRBV19 with TRBJ1-2, with 7 bases matching TRBD1. The CDR3 is 14 amino acids. Germline loops: CDR1 LNHDA, CDR2 SQIVND (reference sequence). V shed 5 bases, J shed 4 bases, and the junction held 7 bases outside the gene matches. The CDR3 protein is CASSVQGTGYGYTF. CDR3 DNA sequence: TGTGCCAGTAGTGTACAGGGGACGGGCTATGGCTACACCTTC. The complete variable domain, with remaining parts taken from reference TRBV19 and TRBJ1-2, reads DGGITQSPKYLFRKEGQNVTLSCEQNLNHDAMYWYRQDPGQGLRLIYYSQIVNDFQKGDIAEGYSVSREKKESFPLTVTSAQKNPTAFYLCASSVQGTGYGYTFGSGTRLTVV.

V is TRBV10-2 and J is TRBJ1-3; no firm D call. The CDR3 runs 12 residues. Trimming left V 7 bases short and J 0 bases short, with 4 bases between. From germline, CDR1 is WSHSY and CDR2 SAAADI. This chain's CDR3 is CASTPSGNTIYF. The CDR3 region has the DNA TGCGCCAGCACGCCCTCTGGAAACACCATATATTTT.

This chain links TRBV2 with TRBJ2-2; a possible D gene is TRBD2 (5 bases). The CDR3 is 15 amino acids. The V gene lost 4 bases and the J gene lost 1 base, with 10 bases spanning the gap. Per germline, CDR1 SNHLY and CDR2 FYNNEI. The DNA of the CDR3 is TGTGCCAGCAGTGCCGGACTGGGGAACACCGGGGAGCTGTTTTTT. As protein: CASSAGLGNTGELFF.

The CDR3 here is CASRGHSYNSPLHF. Written as DNA, the CDR3 is TGTGCCAGCAGGGGGCATTCCTATAATTCACCCCTCCACTTT. J is TRBJ1-6 and V is TRBV7-2; D is possibly TRBD1 (5 bases). Germline V gives CDR1 SGHTA, CDR2 FQGNSA. The CDR3 sequence is 14 residues long. V lost 6 bases and J lost 1, with 7 bases in between.

The chain recombines TRBV29-1 with TRBJ2-3; 9 bases are shared with TRBD1. The CDR3 has 11 residues. The junction had 9 bases not matched to a gene; V was cut back by 7 bases and J by 13 bases. Per germline, CDR1 SQVTM and CDR2 ANQGSEA. As DNA, the CDR3 is TGCAGCGCCACCCGGGACAGGGAAGAGTATTTT. Residues: CSATRDREEYF.

The CDR3 DNA sequence: TGTGCCAGCAGCCAGACATCTAGGGGTGAGCAGTTCTTC. Protein: CASSQTSRGEQFF. This chain links TRBV7-8 with TRBJ2-1; D is perhaps TRBD1 (5 bases). V was pared by 5 bases and J by 9 bases, with 14 bases between. There are 13 residues in the CDR3. Germline V lookup: CDR1 SGHVS, CDR2 FQNEAQ. The full variable domain, in which reference TRBV7-8 and TRBJ2-1 provide the parts outside the CDR3, is GAGVSQSPRYKVAKRGQDVALRCDPISGHVSLFWYQQALGQGPEFLTYFQNEAQLDKSGLPSDRFFAERPEGSVSTLKIQRTQQEDSAVYLCASSQTSRGEQFFGPGTRLTVL.

The rearrangement joins TRBV29-1 to TRBJ1-4; 9 bases map to TRBD1. The ends lost 3 bases at V and 7 bases at J; junction bases unmatched: 0. Per the germline V gene, CDR1 is SQVTM and CDR2 is ANQGSEA. The CDR3 totals 12 residues. Written as DNA, the CDR3 is TGCAGCGTTGAGGACAGGGGTGAAAAACTGTTTTTT. Translating it yields CSVEDRGEKLFF.

The chain employs TRBV18 and TRBJ2-7; a weak D match, TRBD1 (6 bases). The CDR3 has 15 amino acids. Germline V CDR1 and CDR2: KGHSH, LQKENI. V was shortened by 2 bases and J by 3 bases, with 14 bases between the two germline ends. The CDR3 loop reads CASSPLRQDLYEQYF. CDR3 in DNA: TGTGCCAGCTCACCATTAAGACAGGATCTCTACGAGCAGTACTTC.

The V gene is TRBV19, the J gene TRBJ1-1, with D maybe TRBD1 (6 bases). The germline V gene has CDR1 LNHDA and CDR2 SQIVND (reference sequence). V dropped 9 bases and J dropped 0 bases, with 11 bases sitting between them. The CDR3 contains 13 residues. For the CDR3, the DNA is TGTGCCAGCCACAGGGCGGTGAACACTGAAGCTTTCTTT. Its translation: CASHRAVNTEAFF.

About this clone: In the same sample, other DNA sequences code for this CDR3. This chain uses TRBV5-1 with TRBJ1-1; 8 bases fit TRBD1. In germline, CDR1 is SGHRS, CDR2 YFSETQ. This CDR3 is 15 amino acids long. Trimming cost V 3 bases and J 1 base; bases outside gene matches: 5. CDR3 DNA sequence: TGCGCCAGCAGCTCAGGACAGGGAACGAACACTGAAGCTTTCTTT. Protein product: CASSSGQGTNTEAFF.

This sequence joins TRBV30 and TRBJ2-7; 13 nucleotides agree with TRBD2. Per the germline V gene, CDR1 is GTSNPN and CDR2 is SVGIG (reference sequence). The J segment lost 3 bases and the V segment lost 2 bases, leaving 7 bases of the junction unmatched. There are 16 residues in the CDR3. The CDR3 here is CAWSSTSGRGYYEQYF. CDR3 DNA sequence: TGTGCCTGGAGTTCTACTAGCGGGAGGGGGTACTACGAGCAGTACTTC.

CDR3 loop: CASSLEPGANTGELFF. CDR3 DNA sequence: TGCGCCAGCAGCTTGGAGCCGGGGGCGAACACCGGGGAGCTGTTTTTT. The chain combines TRBV5-1 with TRBJ2-2; D is perhaps TRBD2 (6 bases). Germline V gene lookup returns CDR1 SGHRS and CDR2 YFSETQ. Trimming shortened V by 0 bases and J by 0 bases, and 9 bases separated the two germline ends. The CDR3 loop spans 16 amino acids.

The J gene is TRBJ2-7, the V gene TRBV28; TRBD2 is a possible D gene (5 bases). This CDR3 region has 15 residues. CDR1 is MDHEN and CDR2 is SYDVKM in the germline V gene. V gave up 6 bases and J gave up 1 base, with 16 bases separating them. The CDR3 loop reads CASSRASLGSYEQYF. The CDR3 bases are TGTGCCAGCAGCCGGGCTAGCCTCGGGTCCTACGAGCAGTACTTC.

This rearrangement joins TRBV2 to TRBJ2-1; no clear D gene. This CDR3 is 13 amino acids long. Germline values: CDR1 SNHLY, CDR2 FYNNEI. Between the trimmed V and J ends, which lost 2 bases and 6 bases, there was a span of 8 bases. The DNA of the CDR3 is TGTGCCAGCAGTGAATCGTGGTTCAATGAGCAGTTCTTC. It codes for CASSESWFNEQFF.

The rearrangement links TRBV27 to TRBJ2-3; the D is unclear. Trimming removed 6 bases from V and 0 bases from J, with 13 bases in between. Germline loops: CDR1 MNHEY, CDR2 SMNVEV (reference sequence). This CDR3 has 15 amino acids. The CDR3 is CASRTQSLSTDTQYF. DNA for the CDR3: TGTGCCAGCAGGACACAGAGTTTAAGCACAGATACGCAGTATTTT.

The gene calls are TRBV25-1 and TRBJ1-1, with 12 bases matching TRBD1. The CDR3 sequence is 18 residues long. The germline gives CDR1 MGHDK, CDR2 SYGVNS. Unmatched junction bases numbered 12, after V lost 0 bases and J lost 7 bases. CDR3 in DNA: TGTGCCAGCAGTGAATATGGAGGGACAGGGGGCGGACGGAGTGAAGCTTTCTTT. Residues: CASSEYGGTGGGRSEAFF.

The chain combines TRBV30 with TRBJ1-1; D remains ambiguous. The CDR3 loop spans 13 amino acids. Per the germline V gene, CDR1 is GTSNPN and CDR2 is SVGIG (reference sequence). The V gene lost 2 bases and the J gene lost 2 bases, with 9 bases spanning the gap. CDR3 amino acids: CAWSRTRNTEAFF. CDR3 sequence (DNA): TGTGCCTGGAGTCGGACGAGAAACACTGAAGCTTTCTTT.

This chain connects TRBV19 to TRBJ1-2, with TRBD1 matching 7 bases. This CDR3 is 14 amino acids long. Unmatched junction bases numbered 6, after V lost 4 bases and J lost 4 bases. CDR1 is LNHDA and CDR2 is SQIVND in the germline V gene (reference sequence). CDR3 protein: CASSTEGGGYGYTF. As DNA, the CDR3 is TGTGCCAGTAGTACCGAAGGGGGCGGCTATGGCTACACCTTC. Combining the CDR3 with reference TRBV19 and TRBJ1-2 gives the whole variable domain DGGITQSPKYLFRKEGQNVTLSCEQNLNHDAMYWYRQDPGQGLRLIYYSQIVNDFQKGDIAEGYSVSREKKESFPLTVTSAQKNPTAFYLCASSTEGGGYGYTFGSGTRLTVV.

The table lists this clone with a few counts. The rearrangement joins TRBV18 to TRBJ1-5, with a weak D call TRBD1 (5 bases). V lost 6 bases and J 7 bases, leaving 13 bases between the germline ends. Germline-derived CDR1 and CDR2 are KGHSH and LQKENI. The CDR3 spans 13 residues. CDR3 residues: CASSYQGDQPQHF. CDR3 sequence (DNA): TGTGCCAGCTCCTATCAAGGGGACCAGCCCCAGCATTTT.

The rearrangement uses TRBV28 and TRBJ1-6; D gene uncertain. This CDR3 is 12 amino acids long. Germline V gene sequence: CDR1 MDHEN, CDR2 SYDVKM. Trimming removed 6 bases at V and 9 bases at J, with 9 bases between. The CDR3 is CASRPTTSPLHF. The CDR3 nucleotides are TGTGCCAGCAGACCGACAACTTCACCCCTCCACTTT.

This chain connects TRBV5-4 to TRBJ2-2; TRBD1 is a possible D gene (5 bases). This CDR3 contains 15 residues. Germline V lookup: CDR1 SGHNT, CDR2 YYREEE (reference sequence). Trimming took off 3 bases at V and 4 bases at J, with 13 bases between the two ends. The CDR3 is CASSSDSLVTGELFF. The CDR3 DNA reads TGTGCCAGCAGCTCAGACAGTCTCGTCACCGGGGAGCTGTTTTTT.

A note on this clone: The same CDR3 is also encoded by other DNA sequences in this sample. The rearrangement joins TRBV30 to TRBJ1-3; D might be TRBD1 (6 bases). Germline CDR1 and CDR2: GTSNPN and SVGIG (reference sequence). The CDR3 contains 13 residues. Deletions cut 3 bases from V and 1 base from J, with 7 bases between. This chain's CDR3 is CAWSRGSGNTIYF. The CDR3 DNA follows: TGTGCCTGGAGCAGGGGATCTGGAAACACCATATATTTT.

This rearrangement joins TRBV5-6 to TRBJ1-2, with D perhaps matching TRBD1 (6 bases). Looked up from germline, CDR1 is SGHDT and CDR2 is YYEEEE. This CDR3 has 14 amino acids. Deletions cut 4 bases from V and 2 bases from J, with 12 bases between. In nucleotides, the CDR3 is TGTGCCAGCAGCCGCGGACAGCAAAACTATGGCTACACCTTC. It encodes CASSRGQQNYGYTF. The full variable domain, in which reference TRBV5-6 and TRBJ1-2 provide the parts outside the CDR3, is DAGVTQSPTHLIKTRGQQVTLRCSPKSGHDTVSWYQQALGQGPQFIFQYYEEEERQRGNFPDRFSGHQFPNYSSELNVNALLLGDSALYLCASSRGQQNYGYTFGSGTRLTVV.

This clone was seen only once. Other DNA sequences in this specimen translate into the identical CDR3. The chain uses TRBV9 and TRBJ2-3; D call uncertain. The CDR3 loop spans 14 amino acids. Germline CDR1 and CDR2: SGDLS and YYNGEE. V was pared by 0 bases and J by 0 bases, with 5 bases between. The CDR3 DNA reads TGTGCCAGCAGCGTAGTTGCTAGCACAGATACGCAGTATTTT. Translating gives CASSVVASTDTQYF.

This chain links TRBV6-4 with TRBJ2-1, with 8 bases identical to TRBD2. The J segment lost 2 bases and the V segment lost 6 bases, leaving 9 bases of the junction unmatched. Per germline, CDR1 MRHNA and CDR2 SNTAGT. The CDR3 runs to 16 residues. CDR3 loop: CASSLRGLVPYNEQFF. Here the CDR3 DNA reads TGTGCCAGCAGCCTCCGGGGACTAGTTCCCTACAATGAGCAGTTCTTC.

The chain links TRBV18 to TRBJ2-1; 9 nucleotides match TRBD2. The CDR3 runs to 15 residues. The V gene end was trimmed by 5 bases and the J gene end by 3 bases; junction bases not matched to a gene: 5. CDR1 is KGHSH and CDR2 is LQKENI in the germline V gene. The CDR3 sequence is CASSTLAGNYNEQFF. The DNA for the CDR3 is TGTGCCAGCTCAACCCTAGCGGGGAACTACAATGAGCAGTTCTTC.

This chain joins TRBV18 and TRBJ2-1; D not resolved. The V gene's germline CDR1 is KGHSH and CDR2 LQKENI. V lost 6 bases and J lost 8, with 11 bases in between. The CDR3 is made up of 12 amino acids. The CDR3 here is CASSLRTDEQFF. For the CDR3, the DNA is TGTGCCAGCTCGCTTAGAACCGATGAGCAGTTCTTC.

This chain links TRBV7-9 with TRBJ1-1; D is undetermined. The CDR3 length is 13 residues. Germline CDR1 SEHNR, CDR2 FQNEAQ (reference sequence). The V gene lost 7 bases and the J gene lost 1 base, with 10 bases spanning the gap. This CDR3 reads CASNRWGNTEAFF. The CDR3 DNA is TGTGCCAGCAATCGATGGGGGAACACTGAAGCTTTCTTT.